This T cell receptor (beta chain) was identified in a study of cytomegalovirus exposure and HLA in healthy donors. It was with 60 Vbeta and 13 Jbeta primers that the PCR ran. Assay: immunoSEQ multiplex PCR; the TCRdb copy retains only in-frame clones and omits some. Here the sample spans some 100,000 clones, roughly 70% being singletons. Study-wide results and limits: Presence/absence results assume similar sequencing depth per donor, which may not hold.

A note on this clone: The antigen is unknown.

Material: PBMCs. This TCR derives from a woman aged 18 to 35 in good health and CMV-seropositive.

The CDR3 DNA reads as TGTGCCAGCAGCCAAGAAGGGTTGCGACAGGGGGTGATCCAATCTGGAAACACCATATATTTT. This translates into CASSQEGLRQGVIQSGNTIYF. The V gene is TRBV4-2, the J gene TRBJ1-3; TRBD1 matches at 9 bases. The CDR3 has 21 amino acids. From germline, CDR1 is LGHNA and CDR2 YNFKEQ. The junction had 16 bases not matched to a gene; V was cut back by 0 bases and J by 1 base.